What follows are 27 T cell receptor beta chains derived from one specimen sequenced in a study of vaccination and CD4 T cells after COVID-19. These TCRs' antigens remain unknown. Noted treatment: 10-day PBMC culture with coronavirus spike peptide pools or control peptides (ViraFEST assay). With the Oncomine TCR Beta short-read assay, DNA from cultured CD4+ T cells was sequenced. MiXCR, run by TCRdb on the PCR reads, gives a single entry per CDR3 protein. The sample carries around 11,000 distinct CDR3 sequences, almost 65% recorded once. The sample in question was CD4+ T cells from blood, cultured in vitro, obtained before SARS-CoV-2 vaccination. The receptors originated from a human donor who had recovered from COVID-19.

This clonotype was seen a handful of times. This chain links TRBV7-9 with TRBJ1-1; 7 bases match TRBD1. The CDR3 has 14 residues. The germline V gene has CDR1 SEHNR and CDR2 FQNEAQ (reference sequence). The junction had 6 bases not matched to a gene; V was cut back by 5 bases and J by 3 bases. CDR3 residues: CASSRYDRDTEAFF. CDR3 nucleotides: TGTGCCAGCAGCCGTTACGACAGGGACACTGAAGCTTTCTTT.

On this clonotype: The germline gene is not matched at one end of the junction; a read error may be the cause. The genes are TRBV6-1 and TRBJ2-2, with D perhaps TRBD1 or TRBD2 (6 bases each). In germline, CDR1 is MNHNS, CDR2 SASEGT. This CDR3 spans 13 amino acids. CDR3: CATGDKAAGELSF. For the CDR3, the DNA is TGTGCCACGGGGGACAAAGCCGCCGGGGAGCTGTCTTTT.

V usage is TRBV6-2 or TRBV6-3 and J usage is TRBJ2-5; TRBD2 matches 8 bases. The CDR3 has 18 residues. Germline CDR1 MNHEY, CDR2 SVGEGT. The V and J ends lost 4 bases and 2 bases, in that order; junction bases with no gene match: 15. The CDR3 sequence is CASSSTGLASALQETQYF. The CDR3 nucleotides read TGTGCCAGCAGTTCCACCGGACTAGCTAGCGCGTTACAAGAGACCCAGTACTTC.

This clonotype was detected only once. The chain recombines TRBV19 with TRBJ1-1; weak D call: TRBD1 (5 bases). Germline V lookup: CDR1 LNHDA, CDR2 SQIVND (reference sequence). Trimming left V 6 bases short and J 3 bases short, with 11 bases between. The CDR3 has 13 residues. The CDR3 DNA is TGTGCCAGTAGCCACGGACAACACACTGAAGCTTTCTTT. Translated: CASSHGQHTEAFF.

The J gene is TRBJ2-1, the V gene TRBV20-1; D is ambiguous. Germline lookup yields CDR1 DFQATT and CDR2 SNEGSKA (reference sequence). V was trimmed by 4 bases and J by 7 bases, leaving 11 bases between them. The CDR3 loop spans 12 amino acids. CDR3 sequence reads: CSAIPRANEQFF. CDR3 nucleotides: TGCAGTGCTATTCCAAGGGCGAATGAGCAGTTCTTC.

The rearrangement uses TRBV2 and TRBJ2-7; possibly TRBD1 for D (6 bases). The CDR3 consists of 14 residues. V was pared by 6 bases and J by 6 bases, with 18 bases between. CDR1 is SNHLY, CDR2 FYNNEI, per germline. This CDR3 is CASSADRFLVEQYF. The CDR3 DNA sequence: TGTGCCAGCAGCGCCGACAGGTTTCTGGTCGAGCAGTACTTC.

The chain has TRBV7-6 and TRBJ2-3; D is unresolved. The germline V gene has CDR1 SGHVS and CDR2 FNYEAQ. V was trimmed by 2 bases and J by 5 bases, leaving 5 bases between them. The CDR3 is 12 amino acids. In DNA, the CDR3 is TGTGCCAGCAGCTTACCTGAAGATACGCAGTATTTT. It yields the protein CASSLPEDTQYF.

The chain recombines TRBV20-1 with TRBJ2-7; TRBD1 might be the D (6 bases). The CDR3 loop spans 13 amino acids. Germline V gene sequence: CDR1 DFQATT, CDR2 SNEGSKA (reference sequence). Trimming removed 6 bases from V and 2 bases from J, with 14 bases in between. For the CDR3, the DNA is TGCAGTGCAACCCGGACAGACGCCTACGAGCAGTACTTC. The encoded protein is CSATRTDAYEQYF.

The chain is built from TRBV6-5 and TRBJ2-7; D perhaps matches TRBD2 (5 bases). Germline CDR1 reads MNHEY; CDR2 reads SVGAGI. The CDR3 is 14 residues long. V was clipped by 4 bases and J by 0 bases, with 10 bases between them. The CDR3 loop reads CASSLTLGSYEQYF. Written as DNA, the CDR3 is TGTGCCAGCAGTTTAACACTAGGCTCCTACGAGCAGTACTTC.

This sequence joins TRBV19 and TRBJ1-4, with D hard to call. CDR1 is LNHDA, CDR2 SQIVND, per germline (reference sequence). V was shortened by 4 bases and J by 6 bases, with 9 bases between the two germline ends. CDR3 size: 13 residues. The CDR3 DNA reads as TGTGCCAGTAGTAGGGGAAGGGATGAAAAACTGTTTTTT. It encodes CASSRGRDEKLFF.

This clonotype has just a few counts. The chain couples TRBV4-1 to TRBJ1-2; 9 positions match TRBD1. This CDR3 has 16 amino acids. V lost 6 bases and J lost 2; bases outside the gene matches: 10. The germline gives CDR1 MGHRA, CDR2 YSYEKL. In nucleotides, the CDR3 is TGCGCCAGCAGGCGGGACAGGGCCGCTCGGAACTATGGCTACACCTTC. Its translation is CASRRDRAARNYGYTF.

The chain uses TRBV21-1 and TRBJ1-1; whether TRBD1, the table's D call, matches the DNA was not checked. TRBV21-1 is a recognized pseudogene. The CDR3 spans 12 residues. The CDR3: CAKQHRDREAFF. DNA for the CDR3: TGTGCTAAGCAGCACCGGGACAGGGAAGCTTTCTTT.

J is TRBJ1-2 and V is TRBV20-1; 7 bases line up with TRBD1. Germline CDR1 DFQATT, CDR2 SNEGSKA (reference sequence). Losses at the gene ends were 4 bases for V and 3 bases for J; bases not matched to a gene: 14. This CDR3 comprises 16 residues. The CDR3 is CSATPRRTGAYYGYTF. The DNA of the CDR3 is TGCAGTGCTACGCCAAGGAGGACAGGCGCATACTATGGCTACACCTTC.

The chain carries TRBV28 and TRBJ1-6, with D unclear. Deletions cut 3 bases from V and 9 bases from J, with 12 bases between. The CDR3 is 14 residues long. Per the germline V gene, CDR1 is MDHEN and CDR2 is SYDVKM. In DNA form, the CDR3 reads TGTGCCAGCAGTTTGCGGACCAGGTCTTCACCCCTCCACTTT. This translates into CASSLRTRSSPLHF.

V usage is TRBV6-5 and J usage is TRBJ1-1; 8 nucleotides line up with TRBD1. The CDR3 contains 16 residues. Germline values: CDR1 MNHEY, CDR2 SVGAGI. After removal of 1 base from V and 5 bases from J, the junction contained 9 bases not matched to a gene. The CDR3 here is CASSYYRTGLGTEAFF. In DNA, the CDR3 is TGTGCCAGCAGTTACTACCGGACAGGGCTAGGAACTGAAGCTTTCTTT.

In nucleotides, the CDR3 is TGTGCCAGCAGCTTTAGTAGGGATTCACCCCTCCACTTT. Its protein is CASSFSRDSPLHF. This rearrangement joins TRBV7-3 to TRBJ1-6; D unclear. CDR1 and CDR2 (germline): SGHTA, FQGTGA. V dropped 3 bases and J dropped 8 bases, with 8 bases sitting between them. The CDR3 consists of 13 residues.

V and J are TRBV30 and TRBJ1-2; tentatively, D is TRBD1 (6 bases). The ends were cut back, 0 bases at V and 4 bases at J, with 9 bases in the middle. This CDR3 has 13 residues. Germline assignment: CDR1 GTSNPN and CDR2 SVGIG (reference sequence). CDR3 sequence: CAWSVLRGYGYTF. The CDR3 coding sequence is TGTGCCTGGAGTGTACTCAGGGGCTATGGCTACACCTTC. The whole variable domain, remainder taken from reference TRBV30 and TRBJ1-2, is SQTIHQWPATLVQPVGSPLSLECTVEGTSNPNLYWYRQAAGRGLQLLFYSVGIGQISSEVPQNLSASRPQDRQFILSSKKLLLSDSGFYLCAWSVLRGYGYTFGSGTRLTVV.

The chain combines TRBV19 with TRBJ2-7; no definite D call. Germline lookup yields CDR1 LNHDA and CDR2 SQIVND (reference sequence). Trimming shortened V by 6 bases and J by 5 bases, and 8 bases separated the two germline ends. The CDR3 is made up of 11 amino acids. CDR3 DNA: TGTGCCAGTAGCAATCTGGACGAGCAGTACTTC. It yields the protein CASSNLDEQYF.

This sequence joins TRBV5-8 and TRBJ1-5; tentative D call: TRBD1 (6 bases). Germline values: CDR1 SGHTS, CDR2 YDEGEE. This CDR3 is 14 amino acids long. Trimming left V 3 bases short and J 6 bases short, with 13 bases between. CDR3: CASSSEGVSQPQHF. CDR3 bases: TGTGCCAGCAGCTCGGAGGGGGTGTCTCAGCCCCAGCATTTT.

The genes are TRBV6-2 or TRBV6-3 and TRBJ1-4, with a possible D match to TRBD1 (5 bases). V lost 6 bases to trimming and J lost 4 bases, with 12 bases between them. The CDR3 sequence is 14 residues long. CDR1 and CDR2 (germline): MNHEY, SVGEGT. As DNA, the CDR3 is TGTGCCAGCAGAACGACAGCCCTTAATGAAAAACTGTTTTTT. This codes for CASRTTALNEKLFF.

This clonotype was seen more than once but under ten times. The chain employs TRBV5-1 and TRBJ1-2, with unresolved D. The germline gives CDR1 SGHRS, CDR2 YFSETQ. The CDR3 is 15 residues long. Trimming stripped 4 bases from V and 0 bases from J, with 13 bases between. CDR3 sequence: CASSPEGVANYGYTF. The CDR3 nucleotides read TGCGCCAGCAGCCCCGAGGGCGTAGCTAACTATGGCTACACCTTC. Supplemented by reference TRBV5-1 and TRBJ1-2, the full variable domain reads KAGVTQTPRYLIKTRGQQVTLSCSPISGHRSVSWYQQTPGQGLQFLFEYFSETQRNKGNFPGRFSGRQFSNSRSEMNVSTLELGDSALYLCASSPEGVANYGYTFGSGTRLTVV.

The chain is built from TRBV6-1 and TRBJ2-7, with 9 bases fitting TRBD1. J gave up 6 bases and V 6 bases, and 9 bases lay outside the gene matches. The length of the CDR3 is 14 residues. Germline V gives CDR1 MNHNS, CDR2 SASEGT. The CDR3 DNA is TGTGCCAGCAGGTCCGGGACAGGGCTATTCGAGCAGTACTTC. Its translation: CASRSGTGLFEQYF.

The gene calls are TRBV28 and TRBJ1-2, with TRBD1 identical over 7 bases. Germline CDR1 and CDR2: MDHEN and SYDVKM. V lost 6 bases to trimming and J lost 7 bases; unmatched junction nucleotides: 5. The CDR3 runs 12 residues. CDR3 amino acids: CASRPTGSGYTF. Written as DNA, the CDR3 is TGTGCCAGCAGACCGACAGGGAGTGGCTACACCTTC.

V usage is TRBV7-9 and J usage is TRBJ2-7; TRBD1 agrees at 9 bases. The length of the CDR3 is 14 residues. The V gene end was trimmed by 5 bases and the J gene end by 6 bases; junction bases not matched to a gene: 8. From germline, CDR1 is SEHNR and CDR2 FQNEAQ (reference sequence). The CDR3 nucleotides read TGTGCCAGCAGCCCCTGGGGACAGGGTTTCGAGCAGTACTTC. It encodes CASSPWGQGFEQYF.

The rearrangement links TRBV19 to TRBJ2-3; D is ambiguous. Germline V gene sequence: CDR1 LNHDA, CDR2 SQIVND (reference sequence). The CDR3 extends over 12 amino acids. With 1 base removed from V and 10 bases from J, the gap between germline ends came to 9 bases. This CDR3 reads CASSIGLEAQYF. The CDR3 DNA is TGTGCCAGTAGTATAGGCCTCGAGGCGCAGTATTTT. The complete variable domain, with remaining parts taken from reference TRBV19 and TRBJ2-3, reads DGGITQSPKYLFRKEGQNVTLSCEQNLNHDAMYWYRQDPGQGLRLIYYSQIVNDFQKGDIAEGYSVSREKKESFPLTVTSAQKNPTAFYLCASSIGLEAQYFGPGTRLTVL.

The chain recombines TRBV6-1 with TRBJ2-1; 10 bases match TRBD2. With V trimmed by 6 bases and J by 5 bases, 4 bases remained unmatched. Germline loops: CDR1 MNHNS, CDR2 SASEGT. This CDR3 is 14 amino acids long. CDR3 DNA: TGTGCCAGCAGGGGACTAGCGTCGAACAATGAGCAGTTCTTC. Amino acid sequence: CASRGLASNNEQFF.

This chain joins TRBV12-3 or TRBV12-4 and TRBJ1-1; perhaps TRBD1 as D (6 bases). CDR3 length equals 13 residues. V was shortened by 6 bases and J by 4 bases, with 12 bases between the two germline ends. This CDR3 reads CASRAGVATEAFF. The CDR3 bases are TGTGCCAGCAGGGCAGGGGTGGCCACTGAAGCTTTCTTT.